These 15 T cell receptor beta chains share one sample of origin, sequenced in a study of Ad26.COV2.S vaccination and SARS-CoV-2 variants. The treatment denotes: roughly 18 received Ad26.COV2.S at low or high dose, single or two shots; 5 received placebo; per-sample allocation not given. Sampling occurred on day 63 after the first vaccine or placebo injection. Sequencing used immunoSEQ multiplex PCR; TCRdb keeps in-frame clones, though not all of them. The table has a few hundred thousand clones, around 90% seen once. Sequenced here: peripheral blood, sampled in a trial of Ad26.COV2.S vaccine versus placebo. The receptors here all came from a person between 18 and 65 years old who received the Ad26.COV2.S COVID-19 vaccine or a placebo.

The gene calls are TRBV2 and TRBJ2-7; 7 bases line up with TRBD2. V gave up 7 bases and J gave up 0 bases; unmatched junction bases: 3. Germline V CDR1 and CDR2: SNHLY, FYNNEI. This CDR3 region has 13 residues. The DNA for the CDR3 is TGTGCCAGCATAAGGACTAGCTCCTACGAGCAGTACTTC. The encoded protein is CASIRTSSYEQYF.

The CDR3 here is CASSLARGFSYNEQFF. The CDR3, as DNA: TGTGCCAGCAGCTTAGCAAGGGGGTTCTCCTACAATGAGCAGTTCTTC. The chain joins TRBV11-1 to TRBJ2-1; a possible D gene is TRBD1 (6 bases). Between the trimmed V and J ends, which lost 0 bases and 0 bases, there was a span of 9 bases. The germline V gene has CDR1 SGHAT and CDR2 FQDESV (reference sequence). This CDR3 is 16 amino acids long.

This sequence joins TRBV7-6 and TRBJ1-6; D gene ambiguous. CDR1 is SGHVS, CDR2 FNYEAQ, per germline. V was clipped by 2 bases and J by 7 bases, with 12 bases between them. The CDR3 has 15 residues. CDR3 amino acids: CASSLISQKNSPLHF. The CDR3 DNA is TGTGCCAGCAGCTTAATCAGTCAAAAAAATTCACCCCTCCACTTT. The complete variable domain, with remaining parts taken from reference TRBV7-6 and TRBJ1-6, reads GAGVSQSPRYKVTKRGQDVALRCDPISGHVSLYWYRQALGQGPEFLTYFNYEAQQDKSGLPNDRFSAERPEGSISTLTIQRTEQRDSAMYRCASSLISQKNSPLHFGNGTRLTVT.

This chain links TRBV21-1 with TRBJ2-3; the table gives TRBD2 as D, unverified against the DNA. TRBV21-1 is classified as a pseudogene. The CDR3 totals 19 residues. The CDR3 DNA reads TGTGCCAGCAGCAAAGCGCCGGGGACTAGCGGGAGGCCGAAAGATACGCAGTATTTT. Translated, it gives CASSKAPGTSGRPKDTQYF.

This clone was found once. The chain carries TRBV7-2 and TRBJ2-7, with D hard to call. The germline V and J ends were trimmed by 5 bases and 0 bases, with 14 bases remaining between them. The CDR3 extends over 15 amino acids. The germline CDR1 and CDR2 sequences are SGHTA and FQGNSA. Written as DNA, the CDR3 is TGTGCCAGCAGCCCTACGTGGGGAAGCTCCTACGAGCAGTACTTC. Protein: CASSPTWGSSYEQYF.

This chain joins TRBV7-9 and TRBJ2-5, with TRBD2 as a possible D gene (5 bases). Germline CDR1 and CDR2: SEHNR and FQNEAQ (reference sequence). The V gene lost 3 bases and the J gene lost 5 bases, with 13 bases spanning the gap. This CDR3 spans 14 amino acids. The CDR3 sequence is CASSFPGSVETQYF. The CDR3 nucleotides read TGTGCCAGCAGCTTCCCTGGTAGCGTGGAGACCCAGTACTTC. Filled out from reference TRBV7-9 and TRBJ2-5, the complete variable domain reads DTGVSQNPRHKITKRGQNVTFRCDPISEHNRLYWYRQTLGQGPEFLTYFQNEAQLEKSRLLSDRFSAERPKGSFSTLEIQRTEQGDSAMYLCASSFPGSVETQYFGPGTRLLVL.

This chain joins TRBV29-1 and TRBJ1-1; D may be TRBD1 (5 bases). With 3 bases removed from V and 4 bases from J, the gap between germline ends came to 12 bases. The CDR3 totals 13 residues. In germline, CDR1 is SQVTM, CDR2 ANQGSEA. Written as DNA, the CDR3 is TGCAGCGTTGAGGGGGGTTGGGGCACTGAAGCTTTCTTT. Amino acids: CSVEGGWGTEAFF.

As DNA, the CDR3 is TGTGCCAGCAGCTTAGGACAGAACAATCAGCCCCAGCATTTT. This sequence encodes CASSLGQNNQPQHF. V is TRBV7-9 and J is TRBJ1-5, with a tentative D call TRBD1 (5 bases). The length of the CDR3 is 14 residues. V was trimmed by 1 base and J by 3 bases, leaving 7 bases between them. Germline CDR1 is SEHNR and CDR2 is FQNEAQ (reference sequence).

V and J are TRBV28 and TRBJ1-1, with no clear D. Trimming cost V 2 bases and J 10 bases, with 11 bases left between them. The CDR3 sequence is 12 residues long. Germline assignment: CDR1 MDHEN and CDR2 SYDVKM. The CDR3 coding sequence is TGTGCCAGCAGTTTAAAAGGAGGAACAGCTTTCTTT. Its protein is CASSLKGGTAFF.

The chain employs TRBV20-1 and TRBJ2-7; D tentatively fits TRBD1 or TRBD2 (5 bases each). The CDR3 is 11 amino acids. The germline V gene encodes CDR1 DFQATT and CDR2 SNEGSKA (reference sequence). The V end lost 2 bases, the J end lost 9 bases, and 11 bases lay between the germline ends. DNA of the CDR3: TGCAGTGCTAGACACACCGGGACGCAGTACTTC. Translated, it gives CSARHTGTQYF.

The chain is built from TRBV7-9 and TRBJ2-5, with D perhaps TRBD2 (6 bases). Germline V lookup: CDR1 SEHNR, CDR2 FQNEAQ (reference sequence). The CDR3 consists of 14 residues. Trimming left V 4 bases short and J 3 bases short, with 12 bases between. The chain's CDR3 is CASSSRRGKETQYF. In nucleotides, the CDR3 is TGTGCCAGCAGCTCCCGACGGGGGAAAGAGACCCAGTACTTC.

The chain uses TRBV6-6 and TRBJ1-3; D is uncertain. Germline loops: CDR1 MNHNY, CDR2 SVGAGI (reference sequence). There are 16 residues in the CDR3. Trimming left V 6 bases short and J 4 bases short, with 19 bases between. CDR3 DNA: TGTGCCAGCAGCCCCCCGGGCTCCACGGCGGGAAACACCATATATTTT. Encoded protein: CASSPPGSTAGNTIYF.

V gene TRBV5-1 combines with J gene TRBJ2-7; 7 bases are shared with TRBD1. CDR1 is SGHRS, CDR2 YFSETQ, per germline. V gave up 0 bases and J gave up 2 bases; unmatched junction bases: 5. CDR3 length: 15 residues. CDR3 coding DNA: TGCGCCAGCAGCTTGGGAGGGGGCTCGACCTACGAGCAGTACTTC. It is translated as CASSLGGGSTYEQYF.

This chain links TRBV6-4 with TRBJ2-3; D unresolved. CDR1 is MRHNA, CDR2 SNTAGT, per germline. The germline V and J ends were trimmed by 4 bases and 0 bases, with 11 bases remaining between them. The CDR3 covers 15 residues. The CDR3 loop is CASSALFTSTDTQYF. CDR3 bases: TGTGCCAGCAGTGCATTATTTACTAGCACAGATACGCAGTATTTT.

This clone has only a few counts. V gene TRBV5-5 combines with J gene TRBJ1-5; 7 nucleotides agree with TRBD1. The germline V gene encodes CDR1 SGHKS and CDR2 YYEKEE (reference sequence). The CDR3 has 16 amino acids. Unmatched junction bases numbered 4, after V lost 0 bases and J lost 1 base. The CDR3 reads CASSLGQGGSNQPQHF. As DNA, the CDR3 is TGTGCCAGCAGCTTGGGACAGGGTGGAAGCAATCAGCCCCAGCATTTT.